This TCR beta chain emerged from a study of early T cells in non-severe SARS-CoV-2 infection. The CDR3 has 11 amino acids. CDR1 is SNHLY and CDR2 is FYNNEI in the germline V gene. The ends were cut back, 6 bases at V and 12 bases at J, with 12 bases in the middle. From the 5' RACE reads, TCRdb called clonotypes with MiXCR, one entry per CDR3 protein. The sample comprises under 95,000 distinct CDR3 sequences, 12% of which are singletons, and approximately 3.6% rests with the top ten. The chain couples TRBV2 to TRBJ2-1; perhaps D is TRBD1 or TRBD2 (5 bases each). This clonotype was sampled from an adult who was a healthcare worker with PCR-confirmed SARS-CoV-2 infection or an uninfected control (not recorded which). Sequenced: whole blood. CDR3 protein: CASRVTEGQFF. CDR3 bases: TGTGCCAGCAGAGTGACAGAGGGGCAGTTCTTC.